The subject of this entry is one T cell receptor beta chain. Its antigen has not been determined. Within one base of it there is no much larger clone, and no base qualities were kept. High-throughput TCR beta sequencing profiled peripheral blood CD8+ and CD4+ T cells from healthy donors, Susac syndrome patients and multiple sclerosis patients. Healthy donors were age- and sex-matched controls. Bulk CD8+ and CD4+ T cells were purified by magnetic negative isolation, whereas CD8+ TEMRA cells were enriched by FACS. Blood was collected in EDTA tubes and processed within 24 hours, with PBMCs isolated through density gradient centrifugation. PBMCs intended for TCR sequencing were frozen in liquid nitrogen and were later thawed in a 37 degrees C water bath. The sorted or isolated CD4+, CD8+ and CD8+ TEMRA cells reached a purity of at least 90%. RNA was extracted using the RNeasy kit, and roughly 0.5 to 1 microgram was reverse transcribed with random hexamers. The immunoSEQ multiplex PCR assay, covering 54 Vbeta and 13 Jbeta segments, was used to amplify TCR beta CDR3 regions. PCR amplification bias was corrected using a synthetic template baseline for primer optimization and computational correction. Under the source paper's analysis protocol: Reads were annotated to V, D and J genes per IMGT and analyzed with immunoSEQ Analyzer, keeping only productive sequences. Clonality was calculated as one minus the Shannon entropy normalized by log2 of the number of productive unique sequences. For each patient and control, public and private clones were evaluated within the 100 most prevalent clones. Clones were defined as Susac-specific when absent from the healthy and MS cohorts, from roughly 1,100 published viral clones and from other ImmuneACCESS disease sequences. TCRdb reworked the public reads: Q25 trimming with fastp, MiXCR clone assembly, productive beta chains retained. Duplicate CDR3 protein sequences are folded into a single record with the most common DNA and genes. The V and J calls were not made by the authors but by TCRdb's processing. The sample table records more than 150,000 distinct CDR3 sequences; roughly nine tenths of these occur just once. The ten largest clones represent roughly 0.08% of the sample.

The data stem from a study of CD8 T cells in Susac syndrome (dated by TCRdb to about 2019). Concerning the study at large: Whether CD8+ T cell activation and differentiation in Susac syndrome was antigen driven was tested using repertoire sequencing. What the research found in general, with its limitations: The TCR sequencing and HLA analysis was acknowledged to have included a relatively small number of individuals.

Taken from cysteine to phenylalanine, the CDR3 has 14 residues. Only the CDR3 part of the read is kept: 42 bases, read in frame from the first base. V is cut back by 7 bases and J by 8 bases, with 9 bases in the junction unmatched. The sequencing sample was made of CD4+ T cells from PBMCs. The sequence was obtained from a human donor in good health. This receptor chain uses TRBV12-3 or TRBV12-4 and TRBJ1-4; 8 of the junction bases match TRBD1. The sequenced DNA: TGTGCCAGCACCTTGACAGGGGTCCGGGAAAAACTGTTTTTT. Translated, it reads CASTLTGVREKLFF.